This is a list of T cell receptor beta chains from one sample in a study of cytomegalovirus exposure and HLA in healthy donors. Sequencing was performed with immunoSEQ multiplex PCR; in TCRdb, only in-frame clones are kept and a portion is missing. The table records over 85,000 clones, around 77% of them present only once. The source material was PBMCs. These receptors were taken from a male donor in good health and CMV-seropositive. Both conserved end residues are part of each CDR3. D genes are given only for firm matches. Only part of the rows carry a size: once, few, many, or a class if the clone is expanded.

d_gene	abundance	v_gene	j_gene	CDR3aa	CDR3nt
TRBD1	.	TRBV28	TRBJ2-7	CASSTGADEQYF	TGTGCCAGCAGTACAGGGGCCGACGAGCAGTACTTC
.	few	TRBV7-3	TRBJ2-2	CASSYGSRNTGELFF	TGTGCCAGCAGCTACGGGAGTCGGAACACCGGGGAGCTGTTTTTT
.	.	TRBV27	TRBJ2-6	CASSPSYWANVLTF	TGTGCCAGCAGTCCGTCTTATTGGGCCAACGTCCTGACTTTC
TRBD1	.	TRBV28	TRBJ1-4	CASSFGDRVGEKLFF	TGTGCCAGCAGTTTTGGAGACAGGGTTGGGGAAAAACTGTTTTTT
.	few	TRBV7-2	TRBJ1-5	CASSLGDTNNQPQHF	TGTGCCAGCAGCTTAGGGGACACCAACAATCAGCCCCAGCATTTT
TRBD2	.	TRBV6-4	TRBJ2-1	CASSEVHGRAIGEQFF	TGTGCCAGCAGTGAGGTTCACGGGAGGGCTATTGGCGAGCAGTTCTTC
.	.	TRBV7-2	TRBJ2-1	CASSLAPGENNEQFF	TGTGCCAGCAGCTTAGCCCCAGGGGAGAACAATGAGCAGTTCTTC
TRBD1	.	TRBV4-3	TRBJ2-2	CASSQETGGSAGELFF	TGCGCCAGCAGCCAAGAGACAGGGGGGTCCGCCGGGGAGCTGTTTTTT
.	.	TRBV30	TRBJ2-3	CAWSVGASSTDTQYF	TGTGCCTGGAGTGTGGGGGCATCTAGCACAGATACGCAGTATTTT
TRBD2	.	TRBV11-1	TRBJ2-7	CASSLTLAGSEQYF	TGTGCCAGCAGCCTAACGCTAGCGGGAAGCGAGCAGTACTTC
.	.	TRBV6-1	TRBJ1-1	CASSALSNTEAFF	TGTGCCAGCAGTGCCCTCTCGAACACTGAAGCTTTCTTT
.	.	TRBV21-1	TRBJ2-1	CASSKFNGRAYNEQFF	TGTGCCAGCAGCAAATTTAACGGGAGGGCCTACAATGAGCAGTTCTTC
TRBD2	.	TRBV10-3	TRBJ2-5	CAIRGTSGPQETQYF	TGTGCCATCAGGGGGACTAGCGGTCCCCAAGAGACCCAGTACTTC
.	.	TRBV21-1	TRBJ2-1	CASSASLLTGGNEQFF	TGTGCCAGCAGCGCATCCCTCCTGACAGGGGGCAATGAGCAGTTCTTC
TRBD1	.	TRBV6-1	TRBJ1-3	CASSALTGLSGNTIYF	TGTGCCAGCAGTGCGTTGACAGGGTTGTCTGGAAACACCATATATTTT
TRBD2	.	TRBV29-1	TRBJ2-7	CSVWTSGSGEQYF	TGCAGCGTCTGGACTAGCGGGAGCGGCGAGCAGTACTTC
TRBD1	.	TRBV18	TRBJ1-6	CASSPLTGGPYNSPLHF	TGTGCCAGCTCACCTTTAACAGGGGGCCCCTATAATTCACCCCTCCACTTT
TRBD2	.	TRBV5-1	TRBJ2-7	CASSSGLAGGRTYEQYF	TGCGCCAGCAGCTCGGGACTAGCGGGAGGTCGGACCTACGAGCAGTACTTC
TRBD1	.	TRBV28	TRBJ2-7	CASSFPTGQGASYEQYF	TGTGCCAGCAGTTTCCCTACTGGACAGGGGGCAAGCTACGAGCAGTACTTC
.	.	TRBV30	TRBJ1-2	CAWSVELVMWGDENYGYTF	TGTGCCTGGAGTGTAGAATTGGTCATGTGGGGGGACGAAAACTATGGCTACACCTTC
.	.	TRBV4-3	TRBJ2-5	CASSLNSETQYF	TGCGCCAGCAGCCTAAATTCGGAGACCCAGTACTTC
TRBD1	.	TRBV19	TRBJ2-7	CASSAPGQGWYEQYF	TGTGCCAGTAGTGCCCCGGGACAGGGATGGTACGAGCAGTACTTC
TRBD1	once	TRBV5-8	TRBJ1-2	CASSEGQGGYGYTF	TGTGCCAGCAGCGAAGGACAGGGTGGCTATGGCTACACCTTC
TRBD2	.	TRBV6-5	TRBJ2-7	CASRTSGGDEQYF	TGTGCCAGCAGAACTAGCGGAGGCGACGAGCAGTACTTC
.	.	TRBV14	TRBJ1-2	CASSQGQDGGYTF	TGTGCCAGCAGCCAAGGACAGGACGGGGGCTACACCTTC
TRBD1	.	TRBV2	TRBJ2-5	CASWDSNQETQYF	TGTGCCAGTTGGGACAGTAATCAAGAGACCCAGTACTTC
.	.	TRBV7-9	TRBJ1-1	CASSLAGVNTEAFF	TGTGCCAGCAGCTTGGCCGGAGTGAACACTGAAGCTTTCTTT
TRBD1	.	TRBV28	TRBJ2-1	CASSPPGQGIGSYNEQFF	TGTGCCAGCAGTCCGCCGGGACAGGGGATCGGCTCCTACAATGAGCAGTTCTTC
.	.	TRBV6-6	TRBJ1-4	CASSIKGLFWSLFF	TGTGCCAGCAGTATAAAGGGGTTGTTTTGGTCGCTGTTTTTT
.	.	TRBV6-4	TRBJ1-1	CASSESPGSNTEAFF	TGTGCCAGCAGTGAATCTCCGGGGTCGAACACTGAAGCTTTCTTT
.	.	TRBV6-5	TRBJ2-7	CASRKAGPSGEQYF	TGTGCCAGCAGGAAGGCAGGGCCCTCCGGCGAGCAGTACTTC
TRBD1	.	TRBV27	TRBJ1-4	CASRGTASNEKLFF	TGTGCCAGCAGGGGGACAGCTTCTAATGAAAAACTGTTTTTT
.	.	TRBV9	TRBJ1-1	CASSFNEKGTEAFF	TGTGCCAGCAGCTTCAACGAAAAGGGGACTGAAGCTTTCTTT